Presented here are 12 T cell receptor beta chains from one specimen sequenced in a study of shared clonotypes between healthy human individuals. This table comes from immunoSEQ multiplex PCR, and its TCRdb copy is limited to in-frame clones, with some not included. The top ten hold approximately 1.8% of the sample, which has 600,000 to 750,000 clones, 72% seen once. Input material: memory CD4+ T cells sorted from blood. Subset described: CD45RA-negative fraction. Source of these receptors: a woman in her thirties in good health.

This clone was counted once. The chain links TRBV4-2 to TRBJ2-3; the D call may be TRBD1 or TRBD2 (5 bases each). Deletions cut 0 bases from V and 6 bases from J, with 7 bases between. In germline, CDR1 is LGHNA, CDR2 YNFKEQ. The CDR3 has 13 amino acids. CDR3 sequence reads: CASSQEEGDTQYF. CDR3 DNA sequence: TGTGCCAGCAGCCAAGAAGAGGGGGATACGCAGTATTTT.

The chain has TRBV6-1 and TRBJ2-5; D unclear. The CDR3 runs to 15 residues. V was pared by 1 base and J by 9 bases, with 18 bases between. CDR1 and CDR2 from the germline V gene are MNHNS and SASEGT. For the CDR3, the DNA is TGTGCCAGCAGTGAAGGTGAAGCGCTTCGATCGGCCCAGTACTTC. Its translation: CASSEGEALRSAQYF.

The CDR3 loop is CASNRLAGGRTSTDTQYF. Here the CDR3 DNA reads TGTGCCAGCAACCGACTAGCGGGAGGCCGAACTAGCACAGATACGCAGTATTTT. V is TRBV7-9 and J is TRBJ2-3, with 13 bases identical to TRBD2. The V gene end was trimmed by 7 bases and the J gene end by 0 bases; junction bases not matched to a gene: 10. Per germline, CDR1 SEHNR and CDR2 FQNEAQ (reference sequence). The CDR3 extends over 18 amino acids. Supplemented by reference TRBV7-9 and TRBJ2-3, the full variable domain reads DTGVSQNPRHKITKRGQNVTFRCDPISEHNRLYWYRQTLGQGPEFLTYFQNEAQLEKSRLLSDRFSAERPKGSFSTLEIQRTEQGDSAMYLCASNRLAGGRTSTDTQYFGPGTRLTVL.

This clone was seen at least ten times. This rearrangement joins TRBV5-1 to TRBJ2-1; 8 bases map to TRBD2. The CDR3 consists of 17 residues. The trim removed 1 base at V and 6 bases at J, leaving 12 bases unmatched. Germline V gene data show CDR1 as SGHRS and CDR2 as YFSETQ. CDR3 loop: CASSLTLGAGALNEQFF. The DNA of the CDR3 is TGCGCCAGCAGCTTGACCCTGGGAGCGGGAGCTCTCAATGAGCAGTTCTTC.

The gene calls are TRBV19 and TRBJ1-1, with D perhaps TRBD1 (6 bases). V was clipped by 6 bases and J by 1 base, with 12 bases between them. The length of the CDR3 is 14 residues. Germline CDR1 is LNHDA and CDR2 is SQIVND (reference sequence). CDR3 region: CASRLTGRNTEAFF. The CDR3 DNA is TGTGCCAGTAGATTGACAGGACGGAACACTGAAGCTTTCTTT.

This chain links TRBV6-5 with TRBJ2-3; no firm D call. The germline V gene has CDR1 MNHEY and CDR2 SVGAGI. Trimming pared 7 bases from V and 1 base from J, leaving 15 bases between. The CDR3 is 15 residues long. As DNA, the CDR3 is TGTGCCAGCAATAACCGGCGTATCGGCACAGATACGCAGTATTTT. It encodes CASNNRRIGTDTQYF.

This chain connects TRBV7-8 to TRBJ2-2; TRBD2 aligns across 10 bases. The germline V gene encodes CDR1 SGHVS and CDR2 FQNEAQ. Trimming removed 0 bases from V and 1 base from J; junction bases left unmatched: 5. There are 18 residues in the CDR3. The CDR3 region is CASSLAPSGRGNTGELFF. The CDR3 nucleotides are TGTGCCAGCAGCTTAGCCCCTAGCGGGAGAGGGAACACCGGGGAGCTGTTTTTT.

J is TRBJ2-1 and V is TRBV11-1, with 16 bases matching TRBD2. The germline gives CDR1 SGHAT, CDR2 FQDESV (reference sequence). The length of the CDR3 is 15 residues. V shed 5 bases and J 9 bases; nucleotides not matched to a gene: 4. The CDR3 sequence: CASSPGLAGGTEQFF. The CDR3 region has the DNA TGTGCCAGCAGCCCGGGACTAGCGGGAGGGACTGAGCAGTTCTTC.

This clone was seen just once. This rearrangement joins TRBV6-5 to TRBJ2-7; 9 nucleotides align to TRBD2. Germline CDR1 and CDR2: MNHEY and SVGAGI. The V segment lost 6 bases and the J segment 3 bases; nucleotides outside the gene matches: 9. CDR3 size: 15 residues. CDR3 protein: CASSPSGRSIYEQYF. The CDR3 DNA reads as TGTGCCAGCAGCCCCAGCGGGAGGTCCATCTACGAGCAGTACTTC.

This sequence joins TRBV11-1 and TRBJ2-5; D is undetermined. CDR1 is SGHAT, CDR2 FQDESV, per germline (reference sequence). The CDR3 is 17 amino acids. V was trimmed by 0 bases and J by 0 bases, leaving 14 bases between them. CDR3 sequence: CASSLASTNRNQETQYF. In nucleotides, the CDR3 is TGTGCCAGCAGCTTAGCCTCGACAAACCGGAACCAAGAGACCCAGTACTTC.

To note about this clone: Other DNA variants within this sample encode the same CDR3. The chain joins TRBV28 to TRBJ1-3; 9 bases fit TRBD1. The CDR3 extends over 14 amino acids. CDR1 is MDHEN, CDR2 SYDVKM, per germline. V shed 5 bases and J 2 bases; nucleotides not matched to a gene: 1. The CDR3 sequence: CASSRQGAGNTIYF. The CDR3 DNA sequence: TGTGCCAGCAGTCGACAGGGGGCTGGAAACACCATATATTTT.

This chain joins TRBV10-1 and TRBJ1-4, with 8 bases matching TRBD1. CDR1 is WNHNN and CDR2 is SYGVQD in the germline V gene (reference sequence). V trimming: 8 bases; J trimming: 3 bases; junction bases outside the gene matches: 14. The length of the CDR3 is 17 residues. CDR3 DNA: TGCGCCAGCCCACAACCAGGACAGGGTCTTTCTAATGAAAAACTGTTTTTT. The encoded protein is CASPQPGQGLSNEKLFF.